A selection of T cell receptor beta chains follows, all from one sample in a study of tumor and adjacent non-tumor tissue in lung cancer. TCRdb reprocessed the multiplex PCR reads with MiXCR, giving one entry per CDR3 protein. The sample consists of under 250,000 distinct CDR3 sequences, around 70% of them appearing once. Sequencing input: lung tumor tissue. Source of these receptors: a man aged 55 to 69 with non-small cell lung cancer. Each CDR3 is given with its conserved first and last residue. Fields, in order: V gene, clone size, J gene, CDR3 length, D gene, CDR3 protein, CDR3 DNA. A D gene is named only where the DNA matches it firmly. Clone size is shown for a subset of rows, as once, few, many or a class of expanded clone.

>TRBV11-2|.|TRBJ1-6|16|TRBD1
CASNLRQDRSYSPLHF
TGTGCCAGTAACCTACGACAGGACAGGTCTTATTCACCCCTCCACTTT
>TRBV6-6|.|TRBJ1-5|16|.
CASSHSKGYSNQPQHF
TGTGCCAGCAGTCACTCGAAGGGATATAGCAATCAGCCCCAACATTTT
>TRBV4-2|.|TRBJ2-7|18|.
CASSPSVTSGSATYEQYF
TGTGCCAGCAGCCCTTCCGTGACTAGTGGGAGTGCCACCTACGAGCAGTACTTC
>TRBV5-5|.|TRBJ1-2|14|.
CASSLGREHYGYTF
TGTGCCAGCAGCTTGGGTCGCGAGCACTATGGCTACACCTTC
>TRBV7-9|few|TRBJ1-6|15|.
CASSLAEGNNSPLHF
TGTGCCAGCAGCTTAGCGGAGGGGAATAATTCACCCCTCCACTTT
>TRBV4-3|.|TRBJ2-3|15|.
CTSSQELARGDTQYF
TGCACCAGCAGCCAAGAACTAGCCAGGGGAGATACGCAGTATTTT
>TRBV5-4|.|TRBJ2-2|16|.
CASSPLVGDNAGELFF
TGTGCCAGCAGCCCCCTGGTAGGGGATAACGCCGGGGAGCTGTTTTTT
>TRBV6-6|once|TRBJ2-1|13|TRBD2
CASLAGGIYKHFF
TGTGCCAGTCTAGCGGGAGGGATCTATAAGCACTTCTTC
>TRBV11-2|many|TRBJ1-2|15|.
CASSPSPGASMSYTF
TGTGCCAGCAGCCCCTCCCCGGGGGCGAGTATGAGCTACACCTTC
>TRBV4-3|once|TRBJ2-7|17|TRBD1
CTSSQGIRTGAAYEQCF
TGCACCAGCAGCCAAGGAATCAGGACAGGGGCCGCCTACGAGCAGTGCTTC
>TRBV6-2/TRBV6-3|.|TRBJ2-5|13|TRBD2
CASSYVREGTQYF
TGTGCCAGCAGTTACGTCCGGGAGGGGACCCAGTACTTC
>TRBV5-5|.|TRBJ1-1|14|TRBD1
CASSTGQGATEAFF
TGTGCCAGCAGCACGGGACAGGGGGCGACTGAAGCTTTCTTT
>TRBV4-2|few|TRBJ2-3|17|TRBD2
CASSQEALAGVPDTQYF
TGTGCCAGCAGCCAAGAGGCACTAGCGGGAGTCCCAGATACGCAGTATTTT
>TRBV29-1|many|TRBJ1-4|10|.
CSVKNEKLFF
TGCAGCGTTAAAAATGAAAAACTGTTTTTT
>TRBV20-1|.|TRBJ2-5|15|TRBD1
CSASRVSGGQETQYF
TGCAGTGCTAGTAGAGTGTCAGGGGGCCAAGAGACCCAGTACTTC
>TRBV28|few|TRBJ2-7|15|.
CASSFQGIGSYEQYF
TGTGCCAGCAGTTTCCAGGGGATCGGCTCCTACGAGCAGTACTTC
>TRBV20-1|.|TRBJ1-1|12|.
CSGLSEGIEAFF
TGCAGTGGATTATCGGAGGGGATTGAAGCTTTCTTT
>TRBV5-6|.|TRBJ2-1|12|.
CTSSFAGRPVYF
TGTACCAGCAGCTTTGCAGGCCGACCTGTCTACTTC
>TRBV11-2|.|TRBJ1-6|16|.
CASSSYVGTWNSPLHF
TGTGCCAGCAGTTCCTATGTCGGGACCTGGAATTCACCCCTCCACTTT
>TRBV4-3|.|TRBJ1-1|17|.
CASSQDVTGSSSTEAFF
TGCGCCAGCAGCCAAGACGTTACTGGCAGTTCGAGCACTGAAGCTTTCTTT
>TRBV12-3/TRBV12-4|.|TRBJ1-2|12|.
CTSSLGGSLHTF
TGTACCAGCAGTTTGGGGGGCTCCCTCCACACATTC
>TRBV5-5|few|TRBJ1-1|13|.
CASSRATGTGAFF
TGTGCCAGCAGCCGGGCTACGGGAACTGGAGCTTTCTTT
>TRBV6-1|.|TRBJ1-2|14|.
CASSEAPGDFGYTF
TGTGCCAGTAGTGAAGCCCCAGGGGACTTTGGCTACACCTTC
>TRBV24-1|.|TRBJ1-1|15|.
CATSDGSQGNTEAFF
TGTGCCACCAGTGATGGGTCGCAGGGTAACACTGAAGCTTTCTTT
>TRBV12-5|many|TRBJ1-5|16|.
CASGLAPTVSNQPQHF
TGTGCTAGTGGTTTGGCCCCGACGGTTAGCAATCAGCCCCAGCATTTT
>TRBV4-1|.|TRBJ2-5|16|TRBD2
CISSHRPSGIQETQYF
TGCATCAGCAGCCATAGGCCTAGCGGGATACAAGAGACCCAGTACTTC
>TRBV5-6|.|TRBJ1-6|17|TRBD1
CAISLLQGADYNSPLHF
TGTGCTATCAGCCTACTACAGGGGGCAGATTATAATTCACCCCTCCACTTT
>TRBV5-1|few|TRBJ2-1|17|TRBD2
CASSLSPMTSGSNEQFF
TGCGCCAGCAGCTTGTCCCCGATGACTAGCGGTTCCAATGAGCAGTTCTTC
>TRBV6-5|.|TRBJ2-1|12|.
CASSSSWGAIIF
TGTGCCAGCAGTTCTAGCTGGGGGGCCATAATCTTC
>TRBV6-2/TRBV6-3|.|TRBJ2-7|16|TRBD1
CASRDEPRQGPYEQYF
TGTGCCAGCAGAGATGAGCCGCGACAGGGGCCCTACGAGCAGTACTTC
>TRBV5-1|.|TRBJ2-3|15|.
CASSYQGGGTDTQYF
TGCGCCAGCAGCTACCAGGGGGGCGGCACAGATACGCAGTATTTT
>TRBV6-1|.|TRBJ2-2|16|TRBD2
CASSAGTSTNTGELFF
TGTGCCAGTAGCGCCGGGACTAGCACTAACACTGGGGAGCTGTTTTTT
>TRBV29-1|.|TRBJ2-1|13|.
CNVEGRPGNEQFF
TGCAACGTTGAAGGACGACCGGGCAATGAGCAGTTCTTC
>TRBV20-1|.|TRBJ1-5|14|.
CSVLAGRVNQLQHF
TGCAGTGTCCTCGCGGGTCGGGTCAATCAGCTCCAGCATTTT
>TRBV4-3|.|TRBJ1-1|17|.
CASGQDVPDSSDTEAFF
TGCGCCAGCGGCCAAGACGTTCCGGACAGTTCGGACACTGAAGCTTTCTTT
>TRBV29-1|.|TRBJ2-6|14|.
CSVTGQAGANILTF
TGCAGCGTAACCGGGCAGGCTGGGGCCAACATCCTGACTTTC
>TRBV6-1|.|TRBJ1-1|14|.
CASSDVGGNTVAFF
TGTGCCAGCAGTGACGTGGGGGGCAACACTGTAGCTTTCTTT
>TRBV9|few|TRBJ2-5|16|TRBD2
CASSVGSGSGQETQYF
TGTGCCAGCAGCGTAGGTAGCGGGAGTGGGCAAGAGACCCAGTACTTC
>TRBV20-1|.|TRBJ1-1|14|TRBD1
CSASKAGGATEAFF
TGCAGTGCTAGCAAGGCAGGGGGTGCAACTGAAGCTTTCTTT
>TRBV24-1|.|TRBJ1-5|13|.
CATRGENDQPQHF
TGTGCCACTAGAGGAGAGAACGATCAGCCCCAGCATTTT
>TRBV20-1|many|TRBJ2-2|14|TRBD1
CSARSGGTTGELFF
TGCAGTGCTAGGTCAGGGGGAACCACCGGGGAGCTGTTTTTT
>TRBV6-5|.|TRBJ1-2|15|.
CASSSQRFTLYGYTF
TGTGCCAGCAGTTCGCAGAGGTTTACGCTCTATGGCTACACCTTC
>TRBV5-5|.|TRBJ2-2|16|TRBD1
CASSSLDRVGHGELFF
TGTGCCAGCAGCTCCCTGGACAGGGTGGGTCACGGGGAGCTTTTTTTT
>TRBV11-3|many|TRBJ2-3|13|.
CASSFSLSDTQYF
TGTGCCAGCAGCTTCTCGCTTTCAGATACGCAGTATTTT
>TRBV5-5|.|TRBJ2-2|12|.
CASSLGAGELFF
TGTGCCAGCAGCTTGGGGGCCGGGGAGCTGTTTTTT
>TRBV4-3|.|TRBJ2-5|13|.
CASSRTLGETQYF
TGCGCCAGCAGCCGCACCCTTGGGGAGACCCAGTACTTC
>TRBV11-2|.|TRBJ2-1|16|.
CASSHQDDGRVNEQFF
TGTGCCAGCAGTCACCAAGATGATGGCAGGGTCAATGAGCAGTTCTTC
>TRBV5-4|.|TRBJ1-6|16|.
CAISPRLGSDNSPLHF
TGTGCCATCAGCCCGAGGCTGGGGTCGGATAATTCACCCCTCCACTTT
>TRBV20-1|many|TRBJ2-1|15|TRBD2
CSARGEREGLSEQFF
TGCAGTGCTAGAGGAGAACGGGAGGGCCTAAGCGAGCAGTTCTTC
>TRBV5-5|.|TRBJ2-3|12|.
CASNFGTDTQFF
TGTGCCAGCAACTTTGGCACAGATACGCAGTTTTTT
>TRBV11-2|.|TRBJ1-2|14|TRBD1
CASRRTGGVVGYTF
TGTGCCAGCAGACGGACAGGCGGTGTTGTCGGCTACACCTTC